A single sample is the source of the 32 T cell receptor beta chains below, sequenced in a study of shared clonotypes between healthy human individuals. Data came from immunoSEQ multiplex PCR; TCRdb stores just in-frame clones and leaves some out. The sample holds over a million clones, around 74% seen once. The specimen sequenced was memory CD4+ T cells sorted from blood. Specified subset: CD45RA-negative fraction. These receptors were taken from a man between 18 and 35 years old in good health.

Written as DNA, the CDR3 is TGTGCCAGCTCACCGAGTACAGCCGGAGAGACCCAGTACTTC. Translated: CASSPSTAGETQYF. The rearrangement uses TRBV18 and TRBJ2-5; D gene unclear. V gave up 3 bases and J gave up 4 bases, with 12 bases separating them. This CDR3 spans 14 amino acids. From germline, CDR1 is KGHSH and CDR2 LQKENI.

The chain employs TRBV14 and TRBJ2-5; TRBD2 matches 12 bases. The junction had 4 bases not matched to a gene; V was cut back by 4 bases and J by 1 base. Germline-derived CDR1 and CDR2 are SGHDN and FVKESK. The CDR3 extends over 16 amino acids. CDR3 coding DNA: TGTGCCAGCAGCCTACAACTAGCGGGGGGCCAAGAGACCCAGTACTTC. Translating gives CASSLQLAGGQETQYF.

Regarding this clone: Only one base separates this from a far larger clonotype, so it likely reflects a read error. This sequence joins TRBV7-2 and TRBJ1-2; 9 positions match TRBD1. The germline V gene has CDR1 SGHTA and CDR2 FQGNSA. The length of the CDR3 is 13 residues. The V segment lost 6 bases and the J segment 4 bases; nucleotides outside the gene matches: 3. CDR3 sequence: CASRPGQGYGYTF. DNA for the CDR3: TGTGCCAGCAGACCGGGACAGGGCTATGGCTACACCTTC.

This chain links TRBV13 with TRBJ1-1, with D unclear. The germline V gene encodes CDR1 PRHDT and CDR2 FYEKMQ (reference sequence). The V end was cut by 5 bases, the J end by 2 bases, with 12 bases between. CDR3 length: 14 residues. CDR3 residues: CASSPSEANTEAFF. The CDR3 coding sequence is TGTGCCAGCAGCCCCTCCGAGGCCAACACTGAAGCTTTCTTT.

This sequence joins TRBV28 and TRBJ2-3; no clear D gene. The V end lost 7 bases, the J end lost 4 bases, and 9 bases lay between the germline ends. CDR3 length: 12 amino acids. Germline-derived CDR1 and CDR2 are MDHEN and SYDVKM. The CDR3 coding sequence is TGTGCCAGCACCACTCGGGCAGATACGCAGTATTTT. It encodes CASTTRADTQYF.

This clone was counted a few times. This sequence joins TRBV18 and TRBJ2-7, with 8 bases lining up with TRBD1. Per the germline V gene, CDR1 is KGHSH and CDR2 is LQKENI. V dropped 6 bases and J dropped 2; count of bases not matched to a gene: 9. CDR3 size: 15 residues. The CDR3 coding sequence is TGTGCCAGCTCCCCCGGACAGGGATTCACCTACGAGCAGTACTTC. This translates into CASSPGQGFTYEQYF.

Regarding this clone: Additional DNA sequences in this sample encode the identical CDR3. The chain is built from TRBV4-3 and TRBJ1-5; possible D gene TRBD1, 5 bases. Germline V lookup: CDR1 LGHNA, CDR2 YSLEER. V was shortened by 0 bases and J by 0 bases, with 9 bases between the two germline ends. This CDR3 contains 16 residues. CDR3 DNA: TGCGCCAGCAGCCAAGATCCAGGGAATAGCAATCAGCCCCAGCATTTT. It is translated as CASSQDPGNSNQPQHF.

The chain employs TRBV5-1 and TRBJ2-7; D may correspond to TRBD1 or TRBD2 (6 bases each). CDR3 length: 16 residues. CDR1 SGHRS and CDR2 YFSETQ come from the germline V gene. V was clipped by 0 bases and J by 0 bases, with 13 bases between them. CDR3 sequence reads: CASSLGGGIVSYEQYF. Here the CDR3 DNA reads TGCGCCAGCAGCTTGGGAGGGGGGATTGTCTCCTACGAGCAGTACTTC.

The chain links TRBV11-3 to TRBJ2-5, with 8 bases identical to TRBD1. The CDR3 is 15 amino acids. The V segment lost 1 base and the J segment 5 bases; nucleotides outside the gene matches: 6. CDR1 is SGHNT, CDR2 YENEEA, per germline. The CDR3 bases are TGTGCCAGCAGCTTAGGGACAGGGTCGGCGGAGACCCAGTACTTC. This gives the protein CASSLGTGSAETQYF.

The chain is built from TRBV28 and TRBJ2-7; TRBD1 matches at 9 bases. The CDR3 spans 15 residues. Trimming removed 6 bases from V and 4 bases from J; junction bases left unmatched: 10. Germline lookup yields CDR1 MDHEN and CDR2 SYDVKM. CDR3 sequence reads: CASRPPGQGKYEQYF. Written as DNA, the CDR3 is TGTGCCAGCAGACCCCCGGGACAGGGAAAATACGAGCAGTACTTC.

The rearrangement links TRBV6-1 to TRBJ1-5, with 7 bases that match TRBD1. The CDR3 runs 16 residues. Germline assignment: CDR1 MNHNS and CDR2 SASEGT. V gave up 2 bases and J gave up 7 bases; unmatched junction bases: 11. Here the CDR3 DNA reads TGTGCCAGCAGTGAATATACAGGGGTCGCTTTACAGCCCCAGCATTTT. Encoded protein: CASSEYTGVALQPQHF.

This clone was seen only a few times. This sequence joins TRBV12-5 and TRBJ1-1; D is unclear. The CDR3 has 14 residues. CDR1 is LGHNT and CDR2 is FRNRAP in the germline V gene. The V end was cut by 1 base, the J end by 5 bases, with 11 bases between. CDR3: CASGLGWPGTEAFF. The CDR3, as DNA: TGTGCTAGTGGTTTGGGCTGGCCGGGGACTGAAGCTTTCTTT.

The chain is built from TRBV29-1 and TRBJ2-3; D not certain. Germline V gene sequence: CDR1 SQVTM, CDR2 ANQGSEA. CDR3 size: 12 residues. Trimming took 8 bases from V and 2 from J, leaving 11 bases between them. The DNA of the CDR3 is TGCAGCACCACTATGACCACAGATACGCAGTATTTT. This codes for CSTTMTTDTQYF.

This rearrangement joins TRBV19 to TRBJ1-2; D is perhaps TRBD1 (5 bases). The length of the CDR3 is 15 residues. V was shortened by 5 bases and J by 4 bases, with 17 bases between the two germline ends. Germline lookup yields CDR1 LNHDA and CDR2 SQIVND (reference sequence). CDR3 sequence (DNA): TGTGCCAGTAGTGTAGGGGACCGACGCATCTATGGCTACACCTTC. As protein: CASSVGDRRIYGYTF.

The chain joins TRBV5-1 to TRBJ1-4; perhaps TRBD1 as D (6 bases). Trimming left V 2 bases short and J 7 bases short, with 12 bases between. The CDR3 length is 14 residues. CDR1 and CDR2 (germline): SGHRS, YFSETQ. The CDR3: CASSLMGAREKLFF. CDR3 bases: TGCGCCAGCAGCTTAATGGGGGCCCGTGAAAAACTGTTTTTT.

The chain recombines TRBV5-8 with TRBJ2-7; TRBD2 aligns across 8 bases. The CDR3 extends over 16 amino acids. V shed 4 bases and J 3 bases; nucleotides not matched to a gene: 12. Germline CDR1 reads SGHTS; CDR2 reads YDEGEE. CDR3: CASSVTSGTRGYEQYF. CDR3 nucleotides: TGTGCCAGCAGCGTCACCTCCGGGACTAGGGGCTACGAGCAGTACTTC. Looking up the rest from reference TRBV5-8 and TRBJ2-7 gives the full variable domain: EAGVTQSPTHLIKTRGQQATLRCSPISGHTSVYWYQQALGLGLQFLLWYDEGEERNRGNFPPRFSGRQFPNYSSELNVNALELEDSALYLCASSVTSGTRGYEQYFGPGTRLTVT.

This clone was seen only once. The chain links TRBV7-2 to TRBJ2-2; unclear D gene. Germline-derived CDR1 and CDR2 are SGHTA and FQGNSA. The CDR3 extends over 14 amino acids. Trimming shortened V by 5 bases and J by 5 bases, and 12 bases separated the two germline ends. CDR3 DNA sequence: TGTGCCAGCAGCCGCGTGGCGAGGACCGGGGAGCTGTTTTTT. Protein sequence: CASSRVARTGELFF.

The count of this clone is one. The chain recombines TRBV10-1 with TRBJ1-6; no definite D call. Germline V lookup: CDR1 WNHNN, CDR2 SYGVQD (reference sequence). This CDR3 is built from 16 residues. Trimming shortened V by 0 bases and J by 3 bases, and 9 bases separated the two germline ends. CDR3 protein: CASSESTGFYNSPLHF. The CDR3 nucleotides read TGCGCCAGCAGTGAGTCGACGGGGTTCTATAATTCACCCCTCCACTTT.

V is TRBV27 and J is TRBJ2-3; 7 nucleotides agree with TRBD2. The V gene's germline CDR1 is MNHEY and CDR2 SMNVEV (reference sequence). V shed 6 bases and J 1 base; nucleotides not matched to a gene: 4. This CDR3 is 14 amino acids long. DNA for the CDR3: TGTGCCAGCAGCCGGGAGGCCCGCACAGATACGCAGTATTTT. The encoded protein is CASSREARTDTQYF.

The table lists this clone with a few counts. The chain has TRBV7-2 and TRBJ2-7, with 9 bases lining up with TRBD2. The germline gives CDR1 SGHTA, CDR2 FQGNSA. This CDR3 is 14 amino acids long. The ends lost 5 bases at V and 6 bases at J; junction bases unmatched: 8. CDR3 amino acids: CASSVGSGSGEQYF. The DNA of the CDR3 is TGTGCCAGCAGCGTAGGTAGCGGGAGCGGCGAGCAGTACTTC.

For this clone: Other DNA sequences in this sample translate to the same CDR3. The chain has TRBV5-1 and TRBJ2-3; no reliable D call. This CDR3 is 13 amino acids long. V lost 7 bases and J lost 2, with 11 bases in between. The V gene's germline CDR1 is SGHRS and CDR2 YFSETQ. The CDR3 loop is CASRNPSTDTQYF. Written as DNA, the CDR3 is TGCGCCAGCCGAAACCCTTCCACAGATACGCAGTATTTT.

The V call is TRBV11-2, the J call TRBJ2-3, with TRBD1 matching over 9 bases. This CDR3 region has 15 residues. Germline V lookup: CDR1 SGHAT, CDR2 FQNNGV. V shed 3 bases, J shed 5 bases, and the junction held 6 bases outside the gene matches. CDR3 sequence (DNA): TGTGCCAGCAGCTTCCACAGGGGGCAGAGAGATACGCAGTATTTT. Translated: CASSFHRGQRDTQYF. The full variable domain, its missing parts supplied by reference TRBV11-2 and TRBJ2-3, is EAGVAQSPRYKIIEKRQSVAFWCNPISGHATLYWYQQILGQGPKLLIQFQNNGVVDDSQLPKDRFSAERLKGVDSTLKIQPAKLEDSAVYLCASSFHRGQRDTQYFGPGTRLTVL.

This clone was counted between two and nine times. At one end the junction does not follow the germline gene, possibly because of a read error. This rearrangement joins TRBV5-6 to TRBJ2-7; 7 bases line up with TRBD1. Germline V gene data show CDR1 as SGHDT and CDR2 as YYEEEE. There are 14 residues in the CDR3. The CDR3 spells CASSLGQGSDEQYF. CDR3 DNA: TGTGCCAGCAGCTTGGGACAGGGCTCCGACGAGCAGTACTTC.

This clone was detected ten times or more. The germline gene is not matched at one end of the junction; a read error may be the cause. The CDR3 sequence is CASSLGGPNTDTQYF. As DNA, the CDR3 is TGTGCTAGCAGCTTAGGTGGACCTAACACAGATACGCAGTATTTT. The rearrangement links TRBV7-7 to TRBJ2-3; D not resolved. Germline V gene sequence: CDR1 SSHAT, CDR2 FNYEAQ (reference sequence). The length of the CDR3 is 15 residues.

A single count supports this clone. V gene TRBV28 combines with J gene TRBJ1-1; D possibly corresponds to TRBD1 (5 bases). Trimming shortened V by 4 bases and J by 1 base, and 16 bases separated the two germline ends. The length of the CDR3 is 16 residues. Looked up from germline, CDR1 is MDHEN and CDR2 is SYDVKM. CDR3 region: CASSSPGRPRNTEAFF. The CDR3 DNA is TGTGCCAGCAGTTCACCGGGACGGCCAAGGAACACTGAAGCTTTCTTT.

The V and J genes are TRBV4-2 and TRBJ2-1; D unclear. The CDR3 runs to 17 residues. The V end lost 0 bases, the J end lost 2 bases, and 14 bases lay between the germline ends. CDR1 is LGHNA, CDR2 YNFKEQ, per germline. The CDR3 DNA reads TGTGCCAGCAGCCAAGATCGCGCGGTAACGGCCTACAATGAGCAGTTCTTC. This gives the protein CASSQDRAVTAYNEQFF.

This clone has only a few counts. The V gene is TRBV5-4, the J gene TRBJ2-1, with 7 bases aligning to TRBD1. The CDR3 is 13 residues long. V was pared by 3 bases and J by 5 bases, with 2 bases of the junction left unmatched. Germline lookup yields CDR1 SGHNT and CDR2 YYREEE (reference sequence). CDR3 DNA sequence: TGTGCCAGCAGCTCGGGACAGAACAATGAGCAGTTCTTC. Encoded protein: CASSSGQNNEQFF.

J is TRBJ1-6 and V is TRBV28; D is possibly TRBD1 (6 bases). Looked up from germline, CDR1 is MDHEN and CDR2 is SYDVKM. Trimming removed 5 bases from V and 7 bases from J, with 18 bases in between. The CDR3 runs to 16 residues. CDR3 sequence (DNA): TGTGCCAGCAGTCCCGGCCGCAGGGGATCGAATTCACCCCTCCACTTT. Translation: CASSPGRRGSNSPLHF.

Details on this clone: Just one base apart from a much larger clone, this may be a read error. The chain carries TRBV29-1 and TRBJ2-2; D not certain. This CDR3 region has 14 residues. Trimming pared 5 bases from V and 3 bases from J, leaving 13 bases between. The germline gives CDR1 SQVTM, CDR2 ANQGSEA. The CDR3 loop reads CSVRCGSYTGELFF. The CDR3 DNA follows: TGCAGCGTTCGGTGCGGCTCCTACACCGGGGAGCTGTTTTTT.

The gene calls are TRBV29-1 and TRBJ2-3, with 8 bases that match TRBD1. CDR1 and CDR2 from the germline V gene are SQVTM and ANQGSEA. V lost 8 bases, J lost 2 bases, and 9 bases stayed unmatched. The CDR3 totals 14 residues. CDR3 protein: CSTQGALPTDTQYF. The CDR3 coding sequence is TGCAGCACCCAGGGGGCCCTCCCCACAGATACGCAGTATTTT.

This chain joins TRBV6-5 and TRBJ2-1; maybe TRBD2 (6 bases). The germline CDR1 and CDR2 sequences are MNHEY and SVGAGI. Trimming shortened V by 2 bases and J by 5 bases, and 13 bases separated the two germline ends. The CDR3 consists of 15 residues. The CDR3 DNA follows: TGTGCCAGCAGTTACCCTGCCGGCGGGAACAATGAGCAGTTCTTC. This gives the protein CASSYPAGGNNEQFF.

The J gene is TRBJ1-4, the V gene TRBV5-8; 10 positions agree with TRBD1. The CDR3 has 16 residues. V lost 0 bases and J lost 6; bases outside the gene matches: 5. Looked up from germline, CDR1 is SGHTS and CDR2 is YDEGEE. For the CDR3, the DNA is TGTGCCAGCAGCTTGGGATCCGGGACAGGGGATGAAAAACTGTTTTTT. Translated: CASSLGSGTGDEKLFF. Combining the CDR3 with reference TRBV5-8 and TRBJ1-4 gives the whole variable domain EAGVTQSPTHLIKTRGQQATLRCSPISGHTSVYWYQQALGLGLQFLLWYDEGEERNRGNFPPRFSGRQFPNYSSELNVNALELEDSALYLCASSLGSGTGDEKLFFGSGTQLSVL.